The 13 T cell receptor beta chains reported below all come from one sample, sequenced in a study of identifying expanded T cells in peripheral blood. This table comes from immunoSEQ multiplex PCR, and its TCRdb copy is limited to in-frame clones, with some not included. Of 65,000 to 95,000 clones listed, roughly 89% are singletons. The sequenced sample consisted of blood. Source of these receptors: a person aged 18 to 70 in good health.

This chain links TRBV27 with TRBJ1-2, with 7 bases lining up with TRBD1. The CDR3 contains 15 residues. With 0 bases clipped from V and 8 bases from J, the junction kept 9 bases outside the gene matches. CDR1 and CDR2 (germline): MNHEY, SMNVEV (reference sequence). DNA of the CDR3: TGTGCCAGCAGTTTATCGTTGGCAGGGGGTGGAGGCTACACCTTC. Its translation: CASSLSLAGGGGYTF.

The rearrangement uses TRBV7-3 and TRBJ2-2, with D perhaps TRBD2 (5 bases). CDR1 and CDR2 from the germline V gene are SGHTA and FQGTGA. Trimming took off 1 base at V and 4 bases at J, with 10 bases between the two ends. The CDR3 covers 15 residues. CDR3 nucleotides: TGTGCCAGCAGCTTAAGGGAGTTTGGCACCGGGGAGCTGTTTTTT. It codes for CASSLREFGTGELFF.

This clone was seen a single time. V gene TRBV29-1 combines with J gene TRBJ2-5; possible D gene TRBD2, 6 bases. The J call may be wrong; the DNA end is better matched by TRBJ2-7. In germline, CDR1 is SQVTM, CDR2 ANQGSEA. CDR3 length: 13 residues. The CDR3 sequence is CSVEVGGVYEQYF. CDR3 nucleotide sequence: TGCAGCGTTGAAGTGGGGGGAGTCTACGAGCAGTACTTC.

The chain links TRBV28 to TRBJ2-2, with 7 bases matching TRBD1. V trimming: 5 bases; J trimming: 0 bases; junction bases outside the gene matches: 6. This CDR3 contains 16 residues. Germline V lookup: CDR1 MDHEN, CDR2 SYDVKM. CDR3 region: CASSPLTGPNTGELFF. The CDR3 nucleotides read TGTGCCAGCAGTCCCTTGACAGGGCCGAACACCGGGGAGCTGTTTTTT.

The chain employs TRBV7-9 and TRBJ1-2; no firm D call. This CDR3 has 15 amino acids. Trimming stripped 1 base from V and 8 bases from J, with 17 bases between. Germline V lookup: CDR1 SEHNR, CDR2 FQNEAQ (reference sequence). The CDR3 loop is CASSLGAELAEGYTF. CDR3 bases: TGTGCCAGCAGCTTAGGGGCAGAACTAGCGGAAGGCTACACCTTC.

V usage is TRBV5-1 and J usage is TRBJ2-1; TRBD2 agrees at 14 bases. CDR3 length: 17 residues. Looked up from germline, CDR1 is SGHRS and CDR2 is YFSETQ. Trimming took 0 bases from V and 7 from J; bases not matched to a gene: 6. CDR3 loop: CASSLAGLAGGMNEQFF. CDR3 DNA: TGCGCCAGCAGCTTGGCCGGACTAGCGGGAGGAATGAATGAGCAGTTCTTC.

The rearrangement uses TRBV18 and TRBJ2-2; 7 nucleotides match TRBD1. J lost 0 bases, V lost 8 bases, and 3 bases had no gene match. Germline assignment: CDR1 KGHSH and CDR2 LQKENI. The CDR3 sequence is 14 residues long. Here the CDR3 DNA reads TGTGCCAGCGGGGACAGATCGAACACCGGGGAGCTGTTTTTT. Protein sequence: CASGDRSNTGELFF. Filled out from reference TRBV18 and TRBJ2-2, the complete variable domain reads NAGVMQNPRHLVRRRGQEARLRCSPMKGHSHVYWYRQLPEEGLKFMVYLQKENIIDESGMPKERFSAEFPKEGPSILRIQQVVRGDSAAYFCASGDRSNTGELFFGEGSRLTVL.

DNA of the CDR3: TGTGCCATCAACCCGACGACTAGCGGGATAGTCAATGAGCAGTTCTTC. As protein: CAINPTTSGIVNEQFF. The genes are TRBV10-3 and TRBJ2-1; 11 bases align to TRBD2. From germline, CDR1 is ENHRY and CDR2 SYGVKD. Germline trimming cut 7 bases from V and 6 bases from J; bases unmatched to any gene: 11. CDR3 size: 16 residues.

The rearrangement joins TRBV5-1 to TRBJ2-1, with 7 nucleotides matching TRBD2. Germline loops: CDR1 SGHRS, CDR2 YFSETQ. The CDR3 contains 14 residues. V lost 6 bases, J lost 2 bases, and 5 bases stayed unmatched. This chain's CDR3 is CASTEGLTYNEQFF. CDR3 bases: TGCGCCAGCACCGAGGGACTAACCTACAATGAGCAGTTCTTC.

V and J are TRBV7-6 and TRBJ2-7; D is undetermined. Trimming pared 5 bases from V and 3 bases from J, leaving 14 bases between. The CDR3 totals 14 residues. Germline CDR1 SGHVS, CDR2 FNYEAQ. This chain's CDR3 is CASSDSGHHYEQYF. The CDR3 coding sequence is TGTGCCAGCAGCGATAGTGGGCATCACTACGAGCAGTACTTC. Based on the CDR3 plus reference TRBV7-6 and TRBJ2-7, the full variable domain is GAGVSQSPRYKVTKRGQDVALRCDPISGHVSLYWYRQALGQGPEFLTYFNYEAQQDKSGLPNDRFSAERPEGSISTLTIQRTEQRDSAMYRCASSDSGHHYEQYFGPGTRLTVT.

This clone has just a few counts. The CDR3 region is CSVVGTSGSQETQYF. The CDR3, as DNA: TGCAGCGTGGTAGGGACTAGCGGGAGCCAAGAGACCCAGTACTTC. The genes are TRBV29-1 and TRBJ2-5, with 14 nucleotides matching TRBD2. The CDR3 totals 15 residues. Trimming removed 6 bases from V and 1 base from J; junction bases left unmatched: 4. Per the germline V gene, CDR1 is SQVTM and CDR2 is ANQGSEA.

The genes are TRBV7-9 and TRBJ2-3; 11 bases map to TRBD2. This CDR3 is built from 16 residues. The junction had 6 bases not matched to a gene; V was cut back by 2 bases and J by 5 bases. From germline, CDR1 is SEHNR and CDR2 FQNEAQ (reference sequence). In DNA, the CDR3 is TGTGCCAGCAGCTTACTACTAGCGGGAGCTGGAGATACGCAGTATTTT. It encodes CASSLLLAGAGDTQYF.

The chain couples TRBV28 to TRBJ2-7, with 10 bases lining up with TRBD2. The CDR3 has 16 amino acids. The ends lost 4 bases at V and 3 bases at J; junction bases unmatched: 9. Germline V gives CDR1 MDHEN, CDR2 SYDVKM. The CDR3 DNA follows: TGTGCCAGCAGTTCCCTAGCGGGAGCGACCAACTACGAGCAGTACTTC. Protein product: CASSSLAGATNYEQYF.